This T cell receptor (beta chain) was retrieved from a study of metastatic and nonmetastatic thyroid tumors. No treatment of any kind had been given to any patient before thyroid surgery. This clone was recorded many times. TCRdb reanalyzed the PCR reads via MiXCR. This table holds 43,000 or so clones, less than 5% found once. The germline gives CDR1 KGHSY, CDR2 FQNENV. This CDR3 has 12 amino acids. V gave up 0 bases and J gave up 9 bases, with 3 bases separating them. V gene TRBV16 combines with J gene TRBJ1-6, with no clear D. The specimen was blood. The receptor comes from a female donor with papillary thyroid cancer or a benign thyroid nodule (not recorded which). Some clones in this sample may be carry-over from other donors' samples. The CDR3 DNA is TGTGCCAGCAGCCAATCGATTTCACCCCTCCACTTT. Its translation is CASSQSISPLHF.